This TCR beta chain emerged from a study of OX40 agonist ivuxolimab in advanced cancers. The CDR3 consists of 18 residues. Trimming shortened V by 8 bases and J by 10 bases, and 30 bases separated the two germline ends. CDR1 and CDR2 from the germline V gene are MNHEY and SMNVEV (reference sequence). Concerning this clone: Its antigen is undetermined.

Overall study findings and caveats: Clonal expansion was among the lowest in partial responders at 0.1-3.0 mg/kg, especially CD8+.

Using immunoSEQ multiplex PCR, the repertoire was profiled, and TCRdb retains in-frame clones only, with some absent. Here the sample spans around 67,000 clones, roughly four fifths being singletons. This specimen was CD4+ or CD8+ T cells sorted from blood, taken in a trial of the OX40 agonist ivuxolimab. The origin of this receptor is an adult with an advanced solid tumor such as melanoma, head and neck, liver or kidney cancer. The chain has TRBV27 and TRBJ1-6, with no clear D. This CDR3 reads CASDLWAGDTPRESPLHF. The CDR3 DNA follows: TGTGCCAGCGATCTCTGGGCAGGAGATACCCCAAGGGAATCACCCCTCCACTTT.